This record covers a single TCR beta chain. TCRdb re-analysed the 5' RACE reads in MiXCR, keeping a single row per CDR3 protein. The sample has about 77,000 distinct CDR3 sequences, roughly 9.6% seen once. The data stem from a study of early T cells in non-severe SARS-CoV-2 infection. CDR1 is MNHGY and CDR2 is SVAAGI in the germline V gene. The CDR3 is made up of 10 amino acids. Trimming took 9 bases from V and 4 from J, leaving 6 bases between them. Sequenced input: whole blood. The sequence derives from an adult who was a healthcare worker with PCR-confirmed SARS-CoV-2 infection or an uninfected control (not recorded which). The chain has TRBV6-9 and TRBJ1-2, with D possibly being TRBD1 (5 bases). The DNA of the CDR3 is TGTGCCAGTCAGGGCTATGGCTACACCTTC. Amino acids: CASQGYGYTF.